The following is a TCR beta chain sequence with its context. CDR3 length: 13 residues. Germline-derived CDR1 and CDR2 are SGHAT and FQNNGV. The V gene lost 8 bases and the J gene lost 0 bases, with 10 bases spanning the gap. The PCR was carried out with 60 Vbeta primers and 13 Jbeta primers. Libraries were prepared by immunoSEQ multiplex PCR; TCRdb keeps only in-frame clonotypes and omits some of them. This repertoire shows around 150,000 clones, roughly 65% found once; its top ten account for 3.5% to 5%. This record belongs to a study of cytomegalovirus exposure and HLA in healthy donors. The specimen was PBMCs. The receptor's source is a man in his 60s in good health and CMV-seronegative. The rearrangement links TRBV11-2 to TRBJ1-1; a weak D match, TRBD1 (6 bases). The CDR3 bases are TGTGCCAGCTCGACAGGCATGAACACTGAAGCTTTCTTT. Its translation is CASSTGMNTEAFF.